This entry lists 29 T cell receptor beta chains sequenced from one sample in a study of shared clonotypes between healthy human individuals (TCRdb year 2020). Library construction relied on the immunoSEQ multiplex PCR assay. The source is immuneACCESS, and TCRdb retained only in-frame sequences with V and J called. Part of the clones is not carried over; for the studies checked, unresolved V genes explain less than half of this, and the remainder is unexplained. The table for this sample lists about 2.3 million clones; approximately 95% of them were counted only once. In total, the top ten clones hold about 0.37% of the sample. The source material was naive CD4+ T cells from PBMCs. The sample's cell subset or site label, in plain terms: CD45RA+ positively selected. The receptors were gathered from a man aged 18 to 29 in good health. Some clones in this sample may be carry-over from other donors' samples.

V gene TRBV9 combines with J gene TRBJ2-7, with 8 bases lining up with TRBD1. V lost 3 bases and J lost 7; bases outside the gene matches: 9. Germline V gene lookup returns CDR1 SGDLS and CDR2 YYNGEE. The CDR3 is 14 amino acids. CDR3 residues: CASSAQTGAGEQYF. CDR3 in DNA: TGTGCCAGCAGCGCCCAGACAGGGGCAGGTGAGCAGTACTTC. The whole variable domain, filled in from reference TRBV9 and TRBJ2-7, reads DSGVTQTPKHLITATGQRVTLRCSPRSGDLSVYWYQQSLDQGLQFLIQYYNGEERAKGNILERFSAQQFPDLHSELNLSSLELGDSALYFCASSAQTGAGEQYFGPGTRLTVT.

The V and J genes are TRBV30 and TRBJ1-3; perhaps TRBD1 as D (5 bases). CDR3 length equals 16 residues. Germline CDR1 reads GTSNPN; CDR2 reads SVGIG (reference sequence). The germline V and J ends were trimmed by 1 base and 4 bases, with 17 bases remaining between them. The CDR3 sequence is CAWSEGQGSLGNTIYF. In DNA, the CDR3 is TGTGCCTGGAGTGAAGGACAAGGGAGTCTGGGAAACACCATATATTTT.

This chain links TRBV5-1 with TRBJ2-7; a weak D match, TRBD2 (7 bases). The CDR3 spans 15 residues. Trimming removed 0 bases from V and 2 bases from J, with 12 bases in between. Germline V gene lookup returns CDR1 SGHRS and CDR2 YFSETQ. The CDR3 nucleotides are TGCGCCAGCAGCTTGGACGGGGGGCAGACCTACGAGCAGTACTTC. This codes for CASSLDGGQTYEQYF. The full variable domain, its missing parts supplied by reference TRBV5-1 and TRBJ2-7, is KAGVTQTPRYLIKTRGQQVTLSCSPISGHRSVSWYQQTPGQGLQFLFEYFSETQRNKGNFPGRFSGRQFSNSRSEMNVSTLELGDSALYLCASSLDGGQTYEQYFGPGTRLTVT.

The CDR3 protein is CASSLRGQGMGDTQYF. The CDR3 DNA reads TGTGCCAGCAGCTTAAGGGGACAGGGGATGGGAGATACGCAGTATTTT. V is TRBV7-3 and J is TRBJ2-3; 10 nucleotides line up with TRBD1. With V trimmed by 1 base and J by 5 bases, 6 bases remained unmatched. From germline, CDR1 is SGHTA and CDR2 FQGTGA. This CDR3 has 16 residues.

The V and J genes are TRBV6-1 and TRBJ2-1; 7 positions match TRBD1. CDR1 MNHNS and CDR2 SASEGT come from the germline V gene. The V and J ends lost 7 bases and 5 bases, in that order; junction bases with no gene match: 8. The CDR3 is made up of 14 amino acids. The CDR3 DNA reads as TGTGCCAGCAAGGGGGCAGTTTACGACAATGAGCAGTTCTTC. It is translated as CASKGAVYDNEQFF.

V gene TRBV2 combines with J gene TRBJ2-3; D is undetermined. The CDR3 extends over 14 amino acids. Germline loops: CDR1 SNHLY, CDR2 FYNNEI. The V end was cut by 5 bases, the J end by 10 bases, with 19 bases between. The CDR3, as DNA: TGTGCCAGCAGTCCCGTTAGTATACGCGAAGCGCAGTATTTT. Translated: CASSPVSIREAQYF. Together with reference TRBV2 and TRBJ2-3, the CDR3 gives the full variable domain: EPEVTQTPSHQVTQMGQEVILRCVPISNHLYFYWYRQILGQKVEFLVSFYNNEISEKSEIFDDQFSVERPDGSNFTLKIRSTKLEDSAMYFCASSPVSIREAQYFGPGTRLTVL.

The chain employs TRBV5-1 and TRBJ1-2; TRBD1 matches 7 bases. The CDR3 has 15 residues. CDR1 and CDR2 from the germline V gene are SGHRS and YFSETQ. The J segment lost 0 bases and the V segment lost 1 base, leaving 3 bases of the junction unmatched. The CDR3 region has the DNA TGCGCCAGCAGCTTGATGCAGGGGGCTAACTATGGCTACACCTTC. Its translation is CASSLMQGANYGYTF.

The chain recombines TRBV7-2 with TRBJ2-5; TRBD2 matches at 8 bases. Losses at the gene ends were 5 bases for V and 2 bases for J; bases not matched to a gene: 1. CDR1 SGHTA and CDR2 FQGNSA come from the germline V gene. This CDR3 has 13 amino acids. CDR3 amino acids: CASSGTRQETQYF. As DNA, the CDR3 is TGTGCCAGCAGCGGGACTAGGCAAGAGACCCAGTACTTC.

The chain links TRBV27 to TRBJ1-2; D perhaps matches TRBD1 (5 bases). The CDR3 loop spans 14 amino acids. V shed 3 bases and J shed 7 bases, with 15 bases lying between them. The germline V gene encodes CDR1 MNHEY and CDR2 SMNVEV (reference sequence). This CDR3 is CASSFREGTGGYTF. The DNA of the CDR3 is TGTGCCAGCAGTTTTAGGGAGGGAACAGGTGGCTACACCTTC.

V usage is TRBV14 and J usage is TRBJ1-6; 10 bases are a match to TRBD1. Trimming took 1 base from V and 7 from J; bases not matched to a gene: 4. From germline, CDR1 is SGHDN and CDR2 FVKESK. The CDR3 sequence is 16 residues long. The CDR3 DNA is TGTGCCAGCAGCCAAGGACAGGGGGCTTGGAATTCACCCCTCCACTTT. It translates to CASSQGQGAWNSPLHF.

The chain has TRBV11-3 and TRBJ2-2, with TRBD2 matching 7 bases. This CDR3 spans 15 amino acids. Germline loops: CDR1 SGHNT, CDR2 YENEEA. V was clipped by 1 base and J by 1 base; unmatched bases: 0. DNA of the CDR3: TGTGCCAGCAGCTTAGCGGGAGGGAACACCGGGGAGCTGTTTTTT. Translated: CASSLAGGNTGELFF. The full variable domain, with the rest looked up from reference TRBV11-3 and TRBJ2-2, is EAGVVQSPRYKIIEKKQPVAFWCNPISGHNTLYWYLQNLGQGPELLIRYENEEAVDDSQLPKDRFSAERLKGVDSTLKIQPAELGDSAVYLCASSLAGGNTGELFFGEGSRLTVL.

V gene TRBV5-1 combines with J gene TRBJ2-1; D is ambiguous. The CDR3 contains 15 residues. V was clipped by 4 bases and J by 8 bases, with 19 bases between them. Germline-derived CDR1 and CDR2 are SGHRS and YFSETQ. CDR3 in amino acids: CASSGGGRAEDEQFF. Here the CDR3 DNA reads TGCGCCAGCAGCGGTGGTGGCCGGGCCGAGGATGAGCAGTTCTTC.

The chain is built from TRBV9 and TRBJ2-1; maybe TRBD1 (5 bases). Trimming shortened V by 3 bases and J by 6 bases, and 13 bases separated the two germline ends. The CDR3 is made up of 14 amino acids. Germline loops: CDR1 SGDLS, CDR2 YYNGEE. This CDR3 reads CASSAGLQVNEQFF. The DNA for the CDR3 is TGTGCCAGCAGCGCAGGATTACAGGTCAATGAGCAGTTCTTC. Using reference TRBV9 and TRBJ2-1 for the parts outside the CDR3, the full variable domain is DSGVTQTPKHLITATGQRVTLRCSPRSGDLSVYWYQQSLDQGLQFLIQYYNGEERAKGNILERFSAQQFPDLHSELNLSSLELGDSALYFCASSAGLQVNEQFFGPGTRLTVL.

The V gene is TRBV2, the J gene TRBJ2-5, with 10 bases matching TRBD1. CDR1 and CDR2 (germline): SNHLY, FYNNEI. The ends lost 8 bases at V and 4 bases at J; junction bases unmatched: 7. The length of the CDR3 is 14 residues. The DNA of the CDR3 is TGTGCCAGCGGGAGCGACAGGGGGCGAGAGACCCAGTACTTC. It yields the protein CASGSDRGRETQYF.

The chain has TRBV7-9 and TRBJ1-5; a possible D gene is TRBD1 (5 bases). The V end was cut by 5 bases, the J end by 2 bases, with 13 bases between. The germline V gene has CDR1 SEHNR and CDR2 FQNEAQ (reference sequence). The CDR3 length is 15 residues. CDR3 region: CASSPPGRGNQPQHF. The DNA of the CDR3 is TGTGCCAGCAGCCCACCGGGACGGGGCAATCAGCCCCAGCATTTT.

The J gene is TRBJ2-5, the V gene TRBV29-1; 7 bases map to TRBD2. CDR3 size: 14 residues. V was pared by 4 bases and J by 0 bases, with 5 bases of the junction left unmatched. Germline CDR1 reads SQVTM; CDR2 reads ANQGSEA. The CDR3 region has the DNA TGCAGCGTTGTGGCTAGCGGTAACCAAGAGACCCAGTACTTC. As protein: CSVVASGNQETQYF.

The V and J genes are TRBV6-1 and TRBJ1-5, with no clear D. This CDR3 has 15 amino acids. Germline CDR1 and CDR2: MNHNS and SASEGT. Trimming took 2 bases from V and 4 from J, leaving 12 bases between them. Written as DNA, the CDR3 is TGTGCCAGCAGTGAACGGTGGCAGACGAATCAGCCCCAGCATTTT. Its translation is CASSERWQTNQPQHF.

About this clone: In the same sample, other DNA sequences code for this CDR3. The V call is TRBV18, the J call TRBJ2-5, with 12 bases that match TRBD2. V shed 3 bases and J 5 bases; nucleotides not matched to a gene: 4. The CDR3 sequence is 15 residues long. CDR1 and CDR2 (germline): KGHSH, LQKENI. In DNA form, the CDR3 reads TGTGCCAGCTCACCCCTAGCGGGAGGGCCGGAGACCCAGTACTTC. It encodes CASSPLAGGPETQYF.

V is TRBV6-5 and J is TRBJ1-3, with D perhaps TRBD1 (6 bases). CDR1 is MNHEY and CDR2 is SVGAGI in the germline V gene. CDR3 length: 15 residues. Trimming cost V 6 bases and J 0 bases, with 12 bases left between them. CDR3 region: CASRTTGSSGNTIYF. The CDR3 DNA is TGTGCCAGCAGAACCACAGGGTCCTCTGGAAACACCATATATTTT.

V gene TRBV18 combines with J gene TRBJ1-2; D gene uncertain. The CDR3 is 13 residues long. Germline-derived CDR1 and CDR2 are KGHSH and LQKENI. Trimming took off 6 bases at V and 4 bases at J, with 12 bases between the two ends. CDR3 residues: CASSREGFYGYTF. CDR3 DNA sequence: TGTGCCAGCTCGCGAGAAGGCTTCTATGGCTACACCTTC.

The V call is TRBV15, the J call TRBJ2-2; D call uncertain. V was trimmed by 3 bases and J by 4 bases, leaving 9 bases between them. The CDR3 consists of 14 residues. The germline gives CDR1 LNHNV, CDR2 YYDKDF (reference sequence). The CDR3 protein is CATSSLRLTGELFF. Written as DNA, the CDR3 is TGTGCCACCAGCAGTCTCCGCCTCACCGGGGAGCTGTTTTTT.

The DNA for the CDR3 is TGTGCCAGCGGAATCCCGGGACTAGTGGATACGCAGTATTTT. Its translation is CASGIPGLVDTQYF. The genes are TRBV5-8 and TRBJ2-3; 8 nucleotides line up with TRBD2. CDR3 length: 14 residues. Germline V gives CDR1 SGHTS, CDR2 YDEGEE. After removal of 7 bases from V and 6 bases from J, the junction contained 10 bases not matched to a gene.

CDR3 region: CASSRDDREGGYTF. DNA of the CDR3: TGTGCCAGCAGCCGAGACGATCGGGAGGGTGGCTACACCTTC. The V gene is TRBV7-9, the J gene TRBJ1-2, with unresolved D. Trimming stripped 5 bases from V and 7 bases from J, with 17 bases between. Germline V CDR1 and CDR2: SEHNR, FQNEAQ (reference sequence). The CDR3 has 14 residues.

The chain carries TRBV29-1 and TRBJ2-7; 7 nucleotides match TRBD2. This CDR3 contains 14 residues. Looked up from germline, CDR1 is SQVTM and CDR2 is ANQGSEA. The V and J ends lost 4 bases and 5 bases, in that order; junction bases with no gene match: 11. CDR3 protein: CSVGKSGNNDEQYF. Here the CDR3 DNA reads TGCAGCGTTGGAAAAAGCGGGAATAACGACGAGCAGTACTTC.

The chain links TRBV4-1 to TRBJ2-1; TRBD2 agrees at 7 bases. From germline, CDR1 is MGHRA and CDR2 YSYEKL. The V gene end was trimmed by 4 bases and the J gene end by 5 bases; junction bases not matched to a gene: 14. This CDR3 is built from 17 residues. The CDR3 nucleotides are TGCGCCAGCAGCCTATCCGAAGCGGCTAGCGGTAACAATGAGCAGTTCTTC. Residues: CASSLSEAASGNNEQFF.

The chain joins TRBV10-3 to TRBJ1-5, with TRBD1 as a possible D gene (5 bases). The V gene's germline CDR1 is ENHRY and CDR2 SYGVKD. The germline V and J ends were trimmed by 0 bases and 5 bases, with 20 bases remaining between them. This CDR3 has 18 residues. As DNA, the CDR3 is TGTGCCATCAGTGAGTCTTCTGTCGGAGGGGTTGGCGATCAGCCCCAGCATTTT. It specifies CAISESSVGGVGDQPQHF.

The chain uses TRBV4-1 and TRBJ2-1, with D tentatively TRBD2 (5 bases). This CDR3 region has 16 residues. V was clipped by 0 bases and J by 10 bases, with 19 bases between them. Germline-derived CDR1 and CDR2 are MGHRA and YSYEKL. The CDR3 sequence: CASSQEGLAARLEQFF. The CDR3 DNA follows: TGCGCCAGCAGCCAAGAAGGGCTAGCAGCAAGGTTGGAGCAGTTCTTC.

The V gene is TRBV11-2, the J gene TRBJ2-7; D may correspond to TRBD1 or TRBD2 (6 bases each). Germline CDR1 and CDR2: SGHAT and FQNNGV. Trimming took off 4 bases at V and 0 bases at J, with 16 bases between the two ends. This CDR3 is built from 16 residues. The CDR3 nucleotides read TGTGCCAGCAGCTCTGGGGGGAGGACAGCCTCCTACGAGCAGTACTTC. Translation: CASSSGGRTASYEQYF. The full variable domain, with the rest looked up from reference TRBV11-2 and TRBJ2-7, is EAGVAQSPRYKIIEKRQSVAFWCNPISGHATLYWYQQILGQGPKLLIQFQNNGVVDDSQLPKDRFSAERLKGVDSTLKIQPAKLEDSAVYLCASSSGGRTASYEQYFGPGTRLTVT.

V and J are TRBV19 and TRBJ2-1, with a weak D call TRBD2 (5 bases). CDR1 and CDR2 from the germline V gene are LNHDA and SQIVND (reference sequence). The CDR3 consists of 15 residues. Trimming pared 5 bases from V and 0 bases from J, leaving 11 bases between. The CDR3 DNA reads as TGTGCCAGTAGTGGATTAGCGTTCTCCTACAATGAGCAGTTCTTC. Amino acid sequence: CASSGLAFSYNEQFF.